A single sample is the source of the 10 T cell receptor beta chains below, sequenced in a study of blood T cell repertoires in COVID-19. The repertoire was sequenced with immunoSEQ multiplex PCR; TCRdb's copy has only in-frame clones and lacks some. The sample has tens of thousands of clones, around 81% seen once. Sequenced sample: peripheral blood. These receptors all come from a woman in her sixties or seventies with acute or convalescent COVID-19.

This chain uses TRBV27 with TRBJ2-7, with D perhaps matching TRBD1 (6 bases). With 2 bases removed from V and 0 bases from J, the gap between germline ends came to 20 bases. The CDR3 is 18 amino acids. Germline CDR1 MNHEY, CDR2 SMNVEV (reference sequence). CDR3 loop: CASSLKNRRRGSSYEQYF. In nucleotides, the CDR3 is TGTGCCAGCAGTTTAAAGAATCGCCGAAGGGGGAGCTCCTACGAGCAGTACTTC.

V is TRBV5-1 and J is TRBJ1-1; D might be TRBD1 (5 bases). Trimming left V 0 bases short and J 2 bases short, with 11 bases between. CDR1 and CDR2 (germline): SGHRS, YFSETQ. CDR3 length equals 15 residues. The CDR3 reads CASSLGGLANTEAFF. For the CDR3, the DNA is TGCGCCAGCAGCTTGGGGGGACTGGCAAACACTGAAGCTTTCTTT.

The rearrangement joins TRBV5-1 to TRBJ2-7; 10 bases fit TRBD2. CDR1 and CDR2 (germline): SGHRS, YFSETQ. This CDR3 is 16 amino acids long. J lost 2 bases, V lost 5 bases, and 10 bases had no gene match. As DNA, the CDR3 is TGCGCCAGCAGTAAGCGGGAGGGCTCCAATACCTACGAGCAGTACTTC. Protein sequence: CASSKREGSNTYEQYF.

V gene TRBV6-5 combines with J gene TRBJ1-5; perhaps TRBD1 as D (6 bases). Trimming shortened V by 5 bases and J by 9 bases, and 14 bases separated the two germline ends. From germline, CDR1 is MNHEY and CDR2 SVGAGI. The CDR3 covers 13 residues. The CDR3 loop reads CASSPGALGPQHF. The CDR3 DNA follows: TGTGCCAGCAGTCCAGGGGCCTTGGGGCCCCAGCATTTT.

This chain connects TRBV5-4 to TRBJ2-1; 12 bases fit TRBD2. Trimming at V came to 5 bases and at J to 9 bases, leaving 9 bases not matched to a gene. Germline-derived CDR1 and CDR2 are SGHNT and YYREEE (reference sequence). The CDR3 has 15 residues. CDR3 sequence (DNA): TGTGCCAGCAGGTCCCTAGCGGGGGGGCCGCCTGAGCAGTTCTTC. Residues: CASRSLAGGPPEQFF.

This chain links TRBV5-5 with TRBJ1-2, with 8 positions matching TRBD1. Losses at the gene ends were 0 bases for V and 3 bases for J; bases not matched to a gene: 4. In germline, CDR1 is SGHKS, CDR2 YYEKEE (reference sequence). The CDR3 covers 15 residues. The CDR3 reads CASSLDSGQDYGYTF. In DNA form, the CDR3 reads TGTGCCAGCAGCTTGGATTCGGGACAGGACTATGGCTACACCTTC. The entire variable domain, with the rest obtained from reference TRBV5-5 and TRBJ1-2, is as follows: DAGVTQSPTHLIKTRGQQVTLRCSPISGHKSVSWYQQVLGQGPQFIFQYYEKEERGRGNFPDRFSARQFPNYSSELNVNALLLGDSALYLCASSLDSGQDYGYTFGSGTRLTVV.

This sequence joins TRBV6-5 and TRBJ1-2, with a possible D match to TRBD1 (5 bases). Germline CDR1 reads MNHEY; CDR2 reads SVGAGI. This CDR3 contains 13 residues. V gave up 4 bases and J gave up 3 bases, with 9 bases separating them. CDR3 bases: TGTGCCAGCAGTTCCGGACAATACTATGGCTACACCTTC. It yields the protein CASSSGQYYGYTF.

The chain links TRBV6-1 to TRBJ2-1; D not certain. The V gene lost 2 bases and the J gene lost 4 bases, with 15 bases spanning the gap. The CDR3 length is 16 residues. Germline lookup yields CDR1 MNHNS and CDR2 SASEGT. The CDR3 DNA reads TGTGCCAGCAGTGAATTAATCCAAATAGATTACAATGAGCAGTTCTTC. Residues: CASSELIQIDYNEQFF.

The genes are TRBV5-1 and TRBJ2-3; D is possibly TRBD1 (6 bases). This CDR3 region has 14 residues. In germline, CDR1 is SGHRS, CDR2 YFSETQ. Trimming took 0 bases from V and 1 from J, leaving 6 bases between them. The CDR3 is CASSLDRGTDTQYF. The CDR3 coding sequence is TGCGCCAGCAGCTTGGACAGGGGCACAGATACGCAGTATTTT.

This clone has only a few counts. The V call is TRBV5-1, the J call TRBJ1-5; D is unresolved. V lost 0 bases, J lost 4 bases, and 8 bases lay in between. The length of the CDR3 is 14 residues. CDR1 and CDR2 from the germline V gene are SGHRS and YFSETQ. The CDR3 protein is CASSLDPENQPQHF. CDR3 DNA sequence: TGCGCCAGCAGCTTGGATCCGGAGAATCAGCCCCAGCATTTT. Using reference TRBV5-1 and TRBJ1-5 for the parts outside the CDR3, the full variable domain is KAGVTQTPRYLIKTRGQQVTLSCSPISGHRSVSWYQQTPGQGLQFLFEYFSETQRNKGNFPGRFSGRQFSNSRSEMNVSTLELGDSALYLCASSLDPENQPQHFGDGTRLSIL.